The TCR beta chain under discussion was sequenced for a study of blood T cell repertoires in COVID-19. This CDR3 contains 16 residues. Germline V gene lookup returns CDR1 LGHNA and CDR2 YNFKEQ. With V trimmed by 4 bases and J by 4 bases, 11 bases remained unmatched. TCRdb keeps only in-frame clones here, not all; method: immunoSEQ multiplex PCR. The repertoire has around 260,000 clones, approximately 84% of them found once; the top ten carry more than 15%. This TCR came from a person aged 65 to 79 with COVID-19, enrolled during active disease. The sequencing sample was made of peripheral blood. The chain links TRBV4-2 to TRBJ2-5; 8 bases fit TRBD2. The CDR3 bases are TGTGCCAGCAGCCCACTGGTCGATCTAGCGGGAGAGACCCAGTACTTC. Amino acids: CASSPLVDLAGETQYF.